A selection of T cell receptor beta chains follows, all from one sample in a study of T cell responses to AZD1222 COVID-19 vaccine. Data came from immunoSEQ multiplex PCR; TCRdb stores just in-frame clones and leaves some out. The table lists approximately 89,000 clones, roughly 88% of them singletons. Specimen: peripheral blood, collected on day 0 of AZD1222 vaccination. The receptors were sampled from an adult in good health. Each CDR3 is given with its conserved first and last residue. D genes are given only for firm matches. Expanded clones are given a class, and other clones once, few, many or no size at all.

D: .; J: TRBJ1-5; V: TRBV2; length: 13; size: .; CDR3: CASSAGRNQPQHF; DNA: TGTGCCAGCAGTGCAGGGCGCAATCAGCCCCAGCATTTT
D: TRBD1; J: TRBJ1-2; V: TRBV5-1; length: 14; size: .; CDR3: CASSPPGQGYGYTF; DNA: TGCGCCAGCAGCCCACCGGGACAGGGGTATGGCTACACCTTC
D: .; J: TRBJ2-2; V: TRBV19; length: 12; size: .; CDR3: CASSRGTGELFF; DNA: TGTGCCAGTAGCAGGGGCACCGGGGAGCTGTTTTTT
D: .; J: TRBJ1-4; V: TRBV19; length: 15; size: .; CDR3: CASSMGTVSNEKLFF; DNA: TGTGCCAGTAGTATGGGGACGGTTTCTAATGAAAAACTGTTTTTT
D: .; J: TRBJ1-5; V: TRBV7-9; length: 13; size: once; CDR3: CASSLRDGQPQHF; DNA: TGTGCCAGCAGCTTAAGGGATGGGCAGCCCCAGCATTTT
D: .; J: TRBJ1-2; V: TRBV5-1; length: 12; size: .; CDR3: CAIREANYGYTF; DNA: TGCGCCATCCGCGAGGCCAACTATGGCTACACCTTC
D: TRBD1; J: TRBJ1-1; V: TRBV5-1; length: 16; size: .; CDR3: CASSPDRGPGDTEAFF; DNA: TGCGCCAGCAGCCCGGACAGGGGGCCGGGGGACACTGAAGCTTTCTTT
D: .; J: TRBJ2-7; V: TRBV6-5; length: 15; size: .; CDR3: CASSPYHLTDYEQYF; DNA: TGTGCCAGCAGTCCTTACCATTTGACGGATTACGAGCAGTACTTC
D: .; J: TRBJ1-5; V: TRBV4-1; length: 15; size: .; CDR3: CASSQVIGGPQPQHF; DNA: TGCGCCAGCAGCCAAGTCATAGGGGGTCCTCAGCCCCAGCATTTT
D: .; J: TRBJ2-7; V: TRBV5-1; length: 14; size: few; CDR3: CASSLGGSSYEQYF; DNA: TGCGCCAGCAGCTTGGGGGGAAGCTCCTACGAGCAGTACTTC
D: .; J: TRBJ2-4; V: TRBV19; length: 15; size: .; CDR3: CASSGSTLAKNIQYF; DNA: TGTGCCAGTAGCGGGTCTACCCTAGCCAAAAACATTCAGTACTTC
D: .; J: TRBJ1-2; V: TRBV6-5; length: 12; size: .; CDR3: CASSLGMGGYTF; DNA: TGTGCCAGCAGTTTGGGTATGGGTGGCTACACCTTC
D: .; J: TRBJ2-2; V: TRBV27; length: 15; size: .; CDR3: CASSFLDAFTGELFF; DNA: TGTGCCAGCAGTTTTCTAGACGCCTTCACCGGGGAGCTGTTTTTT
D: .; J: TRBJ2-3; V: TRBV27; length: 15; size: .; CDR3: CASPPPGAPRGTQYF; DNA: TGTGCCAGTCCCCCCCCCGGGGCCCCTCGTGGTACGCAGTATTTT
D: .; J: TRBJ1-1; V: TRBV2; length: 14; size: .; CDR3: CASSEREGGTEAFF; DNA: TGTGCCAGCAGTGAAAGGGAGGGGGGGACTGAAGCTTTCTTT
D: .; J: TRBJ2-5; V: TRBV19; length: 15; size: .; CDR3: CASSMVGEYQETQYF; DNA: TGTGCCAGTAGTATGGTGGGGGAGTACCAAGAGACCCAGTACTTC
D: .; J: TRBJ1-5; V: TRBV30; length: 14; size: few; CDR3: CAWARQLNNQPQHF; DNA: TGTGCCTGGGCCAGACAGTTGAACAATCAGCCCCAGCATTTT
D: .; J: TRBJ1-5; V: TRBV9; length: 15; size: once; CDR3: CASSVGQEPLKPQHF; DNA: TGTGCCAGCAGCGTAGGGCAGGAACCCTTAAAGCCCCAGCATTTT
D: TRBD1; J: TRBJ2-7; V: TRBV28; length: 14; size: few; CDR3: CASRTTGGSYEQYF; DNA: TGTGCCAGCAGAACGACAGGGGGCTCCTACGAGCAGTACTTC
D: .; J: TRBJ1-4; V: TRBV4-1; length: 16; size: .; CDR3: CASSQDEAATIEKLFF; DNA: TGCGCCAGCAGCCAAGATGAGGCGGCTACCATAGAAAAACTGTTTTTT
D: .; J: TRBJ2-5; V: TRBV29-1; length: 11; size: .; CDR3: CSGGYQETQYF; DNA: TGCAGCGGGGGTTACCAAGAGACCCAGTACTTC
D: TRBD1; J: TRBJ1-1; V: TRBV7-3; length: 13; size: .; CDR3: CASSRTGATEAFF; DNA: TGTGCCAGCAGCAGAACAGGGGCCACTGAAGCTTTCTTT
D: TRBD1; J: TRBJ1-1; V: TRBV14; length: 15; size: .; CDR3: CASRPFTGGATEAFF; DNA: TGTGCCAGCAGACCATTTACAGGGGGCGCGACTGAAGCTTTCTTT
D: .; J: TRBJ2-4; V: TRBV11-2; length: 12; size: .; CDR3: CASSLWEDIQYF; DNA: TGTGCCAGCAGCCTTTGGGAGGACATTCAGTACTTC
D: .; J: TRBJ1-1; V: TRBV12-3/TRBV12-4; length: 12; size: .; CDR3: CASSFGGAEAFF; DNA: TGTGCCAGCAGTTTCGGGGGTGCTGAAGCTTTCTTT
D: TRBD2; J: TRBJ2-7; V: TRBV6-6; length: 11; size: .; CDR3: CASTRGGEQYF; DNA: TGTGCCAGCACCCGGGGGGGCGAGCAGTACTTC
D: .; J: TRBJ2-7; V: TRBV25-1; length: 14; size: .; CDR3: CASRGPSSSYEQYF; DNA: TGTGCCAGCAGGGGACCGAGTAGCTCCTACGAGCAGTACTTC
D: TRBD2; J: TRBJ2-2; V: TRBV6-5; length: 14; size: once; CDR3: CASSGTSWTGELFF; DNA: TGTGCCAGCAGCGGGACTAGCTGGACCGGGGAGCTGTTTTTT
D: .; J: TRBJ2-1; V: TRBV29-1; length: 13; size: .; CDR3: CSVGAGGGYGQFF; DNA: TGCAGCGTTGGAGCAGGGGGGGGCTATGGGCAGTTCTTC
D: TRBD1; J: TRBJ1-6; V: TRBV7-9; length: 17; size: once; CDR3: CASSSQGANSYNSPLHF; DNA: TGTGCCAGCAGCTCTCAGGGGGCCAACTCCTATAATTCACCCCTCCACTTT
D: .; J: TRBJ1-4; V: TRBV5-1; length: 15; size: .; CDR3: CASSLVGQLNEKLFF; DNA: TGCGCCAGCAGCTTGGTCGGACAGCTTAATGAAAAACTGTTTTTT
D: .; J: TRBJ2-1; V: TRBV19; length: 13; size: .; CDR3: CASSIDLDNEQFF; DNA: TGTGCCAGTAGTATAGATCTAGACAATGAGCAGTTCTTC
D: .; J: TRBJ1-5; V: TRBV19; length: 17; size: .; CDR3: CASSIGVGYISNQPQHF; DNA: TGTGCCAGTAGTATAGGGGTGGGTTATATTAGCAATCAGCCCCAGCATTTT
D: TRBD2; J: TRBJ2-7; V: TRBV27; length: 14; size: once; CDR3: CASKTSGGGYEQYF; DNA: TGTGCCAGCAAGACTAGCGGGGGGGGCTACGAGCAGTACTTC
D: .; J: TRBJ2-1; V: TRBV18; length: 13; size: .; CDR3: CASSPPWGPEQFF; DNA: TGTGCCAGCTCACCACCGTGGGGGCCTGAGCAGTTCTTC
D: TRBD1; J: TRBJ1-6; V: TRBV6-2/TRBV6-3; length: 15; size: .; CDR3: CASSLSRGVSTPLHF; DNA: TGTGCCAGCAGTTTGTCCAGGGGGGTTTCGACACCCCTCCACTTT